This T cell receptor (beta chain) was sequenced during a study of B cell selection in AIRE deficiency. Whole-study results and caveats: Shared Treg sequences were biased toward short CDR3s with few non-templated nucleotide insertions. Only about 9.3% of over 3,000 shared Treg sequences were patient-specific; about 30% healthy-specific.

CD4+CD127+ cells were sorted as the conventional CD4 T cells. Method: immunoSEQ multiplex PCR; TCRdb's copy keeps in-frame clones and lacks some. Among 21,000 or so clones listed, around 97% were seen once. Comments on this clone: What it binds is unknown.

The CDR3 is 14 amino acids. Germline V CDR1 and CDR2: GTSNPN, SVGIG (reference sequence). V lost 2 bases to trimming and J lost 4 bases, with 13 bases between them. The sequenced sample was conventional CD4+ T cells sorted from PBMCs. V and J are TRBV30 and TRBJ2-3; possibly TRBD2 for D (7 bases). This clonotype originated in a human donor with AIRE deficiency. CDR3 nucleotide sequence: TGTGCCTGGAGTCGAGGGGGGGAGGCAGATACGCAGTATTTT. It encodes CAWSRGGEADTQYF.